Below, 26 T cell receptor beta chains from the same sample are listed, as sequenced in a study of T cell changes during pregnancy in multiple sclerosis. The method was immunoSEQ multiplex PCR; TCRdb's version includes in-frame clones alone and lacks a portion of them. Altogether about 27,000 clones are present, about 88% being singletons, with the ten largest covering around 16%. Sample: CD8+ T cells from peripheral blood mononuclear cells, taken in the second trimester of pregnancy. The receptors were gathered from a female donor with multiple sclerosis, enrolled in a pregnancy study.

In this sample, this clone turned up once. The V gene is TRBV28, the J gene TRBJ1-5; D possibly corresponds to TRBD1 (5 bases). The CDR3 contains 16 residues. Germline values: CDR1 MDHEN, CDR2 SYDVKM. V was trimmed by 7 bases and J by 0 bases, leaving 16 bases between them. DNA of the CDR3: TGTGCCAGCACCCCCCGGGGGGGATCTAGCAATCAGCCCCAGCATTTT. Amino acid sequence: CASTPRGGSSNQPQHF.

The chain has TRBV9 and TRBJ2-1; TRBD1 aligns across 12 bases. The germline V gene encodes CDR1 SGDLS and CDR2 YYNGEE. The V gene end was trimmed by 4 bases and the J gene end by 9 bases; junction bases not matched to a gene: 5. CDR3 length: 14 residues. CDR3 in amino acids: CASSPGTGGREQFF. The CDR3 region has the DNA TGTGCCAGCAGCCCGGGGACAGGGGGCCGTGAGCAGTTCTTC.

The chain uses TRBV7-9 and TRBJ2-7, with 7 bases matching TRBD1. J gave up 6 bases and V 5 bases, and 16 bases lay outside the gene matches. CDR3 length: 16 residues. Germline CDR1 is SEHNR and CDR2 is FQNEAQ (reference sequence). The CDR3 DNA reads TGTGCCAGCAGCCCTTTTAGGGGGCCATTCCCCCTCGAGCAGTACTTC. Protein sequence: CASSPFRGPFPLEQYF.

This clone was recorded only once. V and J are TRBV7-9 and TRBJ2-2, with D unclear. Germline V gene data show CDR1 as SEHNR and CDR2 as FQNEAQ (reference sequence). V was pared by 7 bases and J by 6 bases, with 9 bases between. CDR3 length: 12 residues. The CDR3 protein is CASTESPGELFF. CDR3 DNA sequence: TGTGCCAGCACCGAGAGCCCCGGGGAGCTGTTTTTT.

The CDR3 is CASSLTRGYEQYF. CDR3 DNA: TGTGCCAGCAGTTTAACTCGGGGTTACGAGCAGTACTTC. The chain uses TRBV27 and TRBJ2-7; tentatively, D is TRBD2 (5 bases). Germline V lookup: CDR1 MNHEY, CDR2 SMNVEV (reference sequence). The CDR3 has 13 residues. With 2 bases removed from V and 4 bases from J, the gap between germline ends came to 9 bases.

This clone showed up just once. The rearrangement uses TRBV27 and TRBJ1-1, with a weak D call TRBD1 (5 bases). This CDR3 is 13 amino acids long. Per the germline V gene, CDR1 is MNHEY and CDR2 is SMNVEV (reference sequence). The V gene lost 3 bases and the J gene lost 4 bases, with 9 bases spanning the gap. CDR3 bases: TGTGCCAGCAGTTTCACCGGGGGCACTGAAGCTTTCTTT. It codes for CASSFTGGTEAFF.

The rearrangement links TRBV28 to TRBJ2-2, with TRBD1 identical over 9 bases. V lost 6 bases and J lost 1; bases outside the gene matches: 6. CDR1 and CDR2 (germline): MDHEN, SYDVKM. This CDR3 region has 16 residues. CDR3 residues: CASSPGTGLNTGELFF. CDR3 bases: TGTGCCAGCAGCCCCGGGACAGGGCTGAACACCGGGGAGCTGTTTTTT. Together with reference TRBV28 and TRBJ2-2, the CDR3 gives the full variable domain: DVKVTQSSRYLVKRTGEKVFLECVQDMDHENMFWYRQDPGLGLRLIYFSYDVKMKEKGDIPEGYSVSREKKERFSLILESASTNQTSMYLCASSPGTGLNTGELFFGEGSRLTVL.

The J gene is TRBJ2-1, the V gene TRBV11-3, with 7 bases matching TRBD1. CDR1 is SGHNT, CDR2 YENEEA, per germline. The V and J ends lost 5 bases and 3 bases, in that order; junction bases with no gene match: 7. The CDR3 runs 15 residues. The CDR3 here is CASSPSRDSYNEQFF. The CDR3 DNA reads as TGTGCCAGCAGCCCGTCCCGGGACAGCTACAATGAGCAGTTCTTC.

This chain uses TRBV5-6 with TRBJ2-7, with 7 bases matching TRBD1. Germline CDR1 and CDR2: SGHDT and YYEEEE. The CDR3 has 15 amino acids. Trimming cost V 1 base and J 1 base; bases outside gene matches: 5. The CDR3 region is CASSLRGLWSYEQYF. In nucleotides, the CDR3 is TGTGCCAGCAGCTTGAGGGGGCTGTGGTCCTACGAGCAGTACTTC.

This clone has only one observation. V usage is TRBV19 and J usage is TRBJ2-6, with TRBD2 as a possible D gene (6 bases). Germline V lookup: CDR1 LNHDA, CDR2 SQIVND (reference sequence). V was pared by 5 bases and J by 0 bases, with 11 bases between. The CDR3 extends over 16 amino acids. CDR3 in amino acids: CASSASGSSGANVLTF. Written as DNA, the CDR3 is TGTGCCAGTAGTGCCTCCGGGAGCTCTGGGGCCAACGTCCTGACTTTC.

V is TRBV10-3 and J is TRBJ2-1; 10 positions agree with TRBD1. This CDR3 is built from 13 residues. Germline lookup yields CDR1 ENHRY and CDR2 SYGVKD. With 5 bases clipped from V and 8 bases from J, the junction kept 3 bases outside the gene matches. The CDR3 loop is CAISRDRGDEQFF. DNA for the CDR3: TGTGCCATCAGTAGGGACAGGGGCGATGAGCAGTTCTTC.

This CDR3 is CAWTISSANTDTQYF. CDR3 DNA: TGTGCCTGGACCATTTCTAGCGCGAACACAGATACGCAGTATTTT. V and J are TRBV30 and TRBJ2-3, with a possible D match to TRBD2 (6 bases). The CDR3 extends over 15 amino acids. Trimming pared 4 bases from V and 2 bases from J, leaving 16 bases between. Germline assignment: CDR1 GTSNPN and CDR2 SVGIG (reference sequence).

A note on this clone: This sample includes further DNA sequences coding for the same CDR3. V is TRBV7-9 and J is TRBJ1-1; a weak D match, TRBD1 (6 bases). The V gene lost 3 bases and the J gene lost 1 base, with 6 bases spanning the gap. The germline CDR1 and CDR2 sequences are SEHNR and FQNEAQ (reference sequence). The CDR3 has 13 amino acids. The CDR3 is CASSLTGNTEAFF. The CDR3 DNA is TGTGCCAGCAGCTTGACAGGGAACACTGAAGCTTTCTTT.

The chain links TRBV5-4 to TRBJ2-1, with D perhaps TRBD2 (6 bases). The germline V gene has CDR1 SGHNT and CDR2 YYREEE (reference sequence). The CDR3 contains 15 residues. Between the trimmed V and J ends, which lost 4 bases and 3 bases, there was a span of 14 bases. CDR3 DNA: TGTGCCAGCAGCCCACCGGGACTCTACTACAATGAGCAGTTCTTC. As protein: CASSPPGLYYNEQFF.

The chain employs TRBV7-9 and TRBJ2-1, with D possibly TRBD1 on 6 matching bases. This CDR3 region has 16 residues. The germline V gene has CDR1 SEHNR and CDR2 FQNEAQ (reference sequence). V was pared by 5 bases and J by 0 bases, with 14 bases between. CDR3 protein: CASSPAQGISYNEQFF. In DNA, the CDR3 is TGTGCCAGCAGCCCGGCACAGGGAATCTCCTACAATGAGCAGTTCTTC. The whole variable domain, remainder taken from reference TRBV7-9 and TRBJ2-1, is DTGVSQNPRHKITKRGQNVTFRCDPISEHNRLYWYRQTLGQGPEFLTYFQNEAQLEKSRLLSDRFSAERPKGSFSTLEIQRTEQGDSAMYLCASSPAQGISYNEQFFGPGTRLTVL.

The CDR3 bases are TGTGCCAGCAGCTTAGCGGCGGGTGACGGGGCCAACGTCCTGACTTTC. This sequence encodes CASSLAAGDGANVLTF. The V call is TRBV11-1, the J call TRBJ2-6, with a tentative D call TRBD2 (5 bases). The CDR3 contains 16 residues. CDR1 is SGHAT, CDR2 FQDESV, per germline (reference sequence). V lost 0 bases and J lost 4, with 10 bases in between.

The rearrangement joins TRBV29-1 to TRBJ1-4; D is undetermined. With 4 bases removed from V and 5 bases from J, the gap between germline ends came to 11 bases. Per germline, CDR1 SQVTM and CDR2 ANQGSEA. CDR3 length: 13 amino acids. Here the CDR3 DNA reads TGCAGCGTTGTGGGTGGGCTCAATGAAAAACTGTTTTTT. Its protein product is CSVVGGLNEKLFF.

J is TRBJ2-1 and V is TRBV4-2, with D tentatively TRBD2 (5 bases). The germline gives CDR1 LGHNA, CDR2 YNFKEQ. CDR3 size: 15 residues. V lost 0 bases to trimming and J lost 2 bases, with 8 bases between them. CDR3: CASSQESGTYNEQFF. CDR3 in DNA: TGTGCCAGCAGCCAAGAGAGCGGTACCTACAATGAGCAGTTCTTC.

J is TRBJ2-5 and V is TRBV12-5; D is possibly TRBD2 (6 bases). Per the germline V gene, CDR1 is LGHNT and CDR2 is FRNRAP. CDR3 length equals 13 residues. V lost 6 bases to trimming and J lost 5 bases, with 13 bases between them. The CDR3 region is CASGGGTDETQYF. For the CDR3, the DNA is TGTGCTAGTGGGGGCGGGACCGACGAGACCCAGTACTTC.

The CDR3 DNA follows: TGCGCCAGCAGCCAACCGGGACAGTGGAATTCTGAAGCTTTCTTT. Encoded protein: CASSQPGQWNSEAFF. V gene TRBV4-1 combines with J gene TRBJ1-1, with 7 bases fitting TRBD1. The germline V gene encodes CDR1 MGHRA and CDR2 YSYEKL. The CDR3 sequence is 15 residues long. V dropped 2 bases and J dropped 6; count of bases not matched to a gene: 9.

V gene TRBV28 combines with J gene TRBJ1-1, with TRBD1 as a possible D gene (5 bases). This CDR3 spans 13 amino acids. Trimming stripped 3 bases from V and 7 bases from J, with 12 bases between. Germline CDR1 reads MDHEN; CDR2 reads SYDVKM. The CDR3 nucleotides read TGTGCCAGCAGTTTTCAAGGGGAGGATGAAGCTTTCTTT. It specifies CASSFQGEDEAFF.

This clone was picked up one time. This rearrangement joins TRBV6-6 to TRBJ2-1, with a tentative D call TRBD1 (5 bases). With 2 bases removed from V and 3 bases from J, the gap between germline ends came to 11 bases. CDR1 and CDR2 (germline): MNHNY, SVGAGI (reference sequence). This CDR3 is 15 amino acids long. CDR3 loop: CASSYRQGIYNEQFF. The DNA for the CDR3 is TGTGCCAGCAGTTACAGGCAGGGTATCTACAATGAGCAGTTCTTC.

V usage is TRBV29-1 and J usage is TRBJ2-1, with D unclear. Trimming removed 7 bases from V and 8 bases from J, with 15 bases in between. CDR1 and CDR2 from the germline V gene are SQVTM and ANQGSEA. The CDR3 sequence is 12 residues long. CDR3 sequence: CSGLAMSDEQFF. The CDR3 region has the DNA TGCAGCGGGTTAGCTATGTCCGATGAGCAGTTCTTC.

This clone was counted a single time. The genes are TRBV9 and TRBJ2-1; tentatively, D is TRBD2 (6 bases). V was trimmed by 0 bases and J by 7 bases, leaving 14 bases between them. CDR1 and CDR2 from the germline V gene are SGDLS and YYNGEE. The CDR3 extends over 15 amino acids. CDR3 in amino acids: CASSVAGTPSNEQFF. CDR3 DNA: TGTGCCAGCAGCGTAGCCGGGACTCCCTCTAATGAGCAGTTCTTC.

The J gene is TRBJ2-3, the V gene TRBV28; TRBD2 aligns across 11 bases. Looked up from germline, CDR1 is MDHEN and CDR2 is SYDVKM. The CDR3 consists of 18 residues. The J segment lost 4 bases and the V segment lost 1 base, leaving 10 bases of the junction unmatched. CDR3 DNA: TGTGCCAGCAGTTTATCCTTAGCGGGAGGGCCAATGGCAGATACGCAGTATTTT. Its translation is CASSLSLAGGPMADTQYF.

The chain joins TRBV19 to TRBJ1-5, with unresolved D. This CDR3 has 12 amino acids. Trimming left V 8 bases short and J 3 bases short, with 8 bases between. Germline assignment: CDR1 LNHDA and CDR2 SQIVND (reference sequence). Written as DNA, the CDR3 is TGTGCCAGTCTGTCCTTCAATCAGCCCCAGCATTTT. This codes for CASLSFNQPQHF.